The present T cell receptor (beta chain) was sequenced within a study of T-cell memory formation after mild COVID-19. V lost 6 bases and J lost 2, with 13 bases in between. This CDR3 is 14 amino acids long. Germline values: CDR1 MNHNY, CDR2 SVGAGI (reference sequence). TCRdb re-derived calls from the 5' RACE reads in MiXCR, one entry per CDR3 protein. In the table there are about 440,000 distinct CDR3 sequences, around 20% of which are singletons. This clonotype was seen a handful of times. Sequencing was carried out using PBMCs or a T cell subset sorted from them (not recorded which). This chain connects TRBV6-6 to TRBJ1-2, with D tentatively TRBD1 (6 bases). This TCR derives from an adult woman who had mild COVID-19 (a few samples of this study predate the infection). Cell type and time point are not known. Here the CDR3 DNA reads TGTGCCAGCAGCCAAACAGGGAAGAACTATGGCTACACCTTC. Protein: CASSQTGKNYGYTF.